This TCR beta chain was captured by sequencing in a study of beta chain features in type 1 diabetes. Expressed TCRB transcripts got sequenced, as all isolated RNA was reverse transcribed. Assay used: immunoSEQ multiplex PCR; TCRdb lists only in-frame clones, some missing. The sample records 250,000 or so clones, 25% to 35% being singletons. Unmatched junction bases numbered 9, after V lost 7 bases and J lost 4 bases. The germline V gene has CDR1 WSHSY and CDR2 SAAADI. The CDR3 sequence is 15 residues long. The origin of this receptor is a young man in good health. Sample: central memory CD4+ T cells from blood. V is TRBV10-2 and J is TRBJ2-1; 8 bases are a match to TRBD2. CDR3 loop: CASNTQGGGYNEQFF. CDR3 nucleotides: TGCGCCAGCAATACCCAGGGCGGGGGGTACAATGAGCAGTTCTTC.